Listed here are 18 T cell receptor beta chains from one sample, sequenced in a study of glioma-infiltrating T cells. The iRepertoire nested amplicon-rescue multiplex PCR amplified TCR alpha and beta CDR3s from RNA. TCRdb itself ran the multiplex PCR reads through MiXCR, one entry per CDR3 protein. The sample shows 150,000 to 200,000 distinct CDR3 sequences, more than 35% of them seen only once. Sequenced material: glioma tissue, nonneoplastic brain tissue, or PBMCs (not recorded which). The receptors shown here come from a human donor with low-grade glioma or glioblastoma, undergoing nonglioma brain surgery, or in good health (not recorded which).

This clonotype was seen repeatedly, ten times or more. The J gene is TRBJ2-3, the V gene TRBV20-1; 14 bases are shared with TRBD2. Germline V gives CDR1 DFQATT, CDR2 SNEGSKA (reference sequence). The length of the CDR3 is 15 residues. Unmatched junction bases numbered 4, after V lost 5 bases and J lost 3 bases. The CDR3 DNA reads TGCAGTGCTTCTGGACTAGCGGGAGGTACAGATACGCAGTATTTT. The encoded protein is CSASGLAGGTDTQYF.

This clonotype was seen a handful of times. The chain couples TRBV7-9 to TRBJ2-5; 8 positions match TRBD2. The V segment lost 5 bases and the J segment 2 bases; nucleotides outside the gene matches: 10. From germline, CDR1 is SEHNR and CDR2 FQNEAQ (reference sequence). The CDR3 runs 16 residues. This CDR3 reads CASSKGIAGLQETQYF. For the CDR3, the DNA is TGTGCCAGCAGCAAAGGAATAGCGGGACTTCAAGAGACCCAGTACTTC.

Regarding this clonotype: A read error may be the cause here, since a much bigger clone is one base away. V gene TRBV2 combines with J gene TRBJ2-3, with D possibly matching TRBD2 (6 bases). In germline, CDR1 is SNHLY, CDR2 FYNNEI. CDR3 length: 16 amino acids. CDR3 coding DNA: TGTGCCAGCAGTGAAGGGCAGGATACTAGCACAGATACGAAGTATTTT. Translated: CASSEGQDTSTDTKYF.

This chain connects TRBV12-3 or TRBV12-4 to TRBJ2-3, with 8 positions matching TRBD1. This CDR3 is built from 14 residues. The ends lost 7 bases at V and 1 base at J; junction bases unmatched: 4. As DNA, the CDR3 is TGTGCCAGCATAAAGGGACAGGGCACAGATACGCAGTATTTT. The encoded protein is CASIKGQGTDTQYF.

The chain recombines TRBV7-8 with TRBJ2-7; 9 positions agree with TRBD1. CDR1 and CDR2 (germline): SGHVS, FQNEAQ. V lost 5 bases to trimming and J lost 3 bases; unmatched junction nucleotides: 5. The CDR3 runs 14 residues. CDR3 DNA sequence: TGTGCCAGCAGCCCCGCGGGACAGGGCTACGAGCAGTACTTC. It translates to CASSPAGQGYEQYF. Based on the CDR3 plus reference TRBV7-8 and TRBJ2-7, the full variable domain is GAGVSQSPRYKVAKRGQDVALRCDPISGHVSLFWYQQALGQGPEFLTYFQNEAQLDKSGLPSDRFFAERPEGSVSTLKIQRTQQEDSAVYLCASSPAGQGYEQYFGPGTRLTVT.

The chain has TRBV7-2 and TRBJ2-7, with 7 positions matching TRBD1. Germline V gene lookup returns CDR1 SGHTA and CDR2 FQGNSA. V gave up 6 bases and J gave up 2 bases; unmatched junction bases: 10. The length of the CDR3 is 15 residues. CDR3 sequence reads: CASRLKRTGPYEQYF. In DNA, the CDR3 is TGTGCCAGCAGACTTAAACGGACAGGTCCCTACGAGCAGTACTTC.

The CDR3, as DNA: TGTGCCAGCAGTTTACAAGGGAACAGTTACGAGCAGTACTTC. This gives the protein CASSLQGNSYEQYF. The chain has TRBV28 and TRBJ2-7; D is uncertain. In germline, CDR1 is MDHEN, CDR2 SYDVKM. CDR3 length: 14 amino acids. V lost 2 bases to trimming and J lost 4 bases, with 12 bases between them.

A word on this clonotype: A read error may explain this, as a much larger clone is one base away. DNA for the CDR3: TGCAGTGCCGACATGGGGCATAACGAGCAGTACTTC. Translation gives CSADMGHNEQYF. This chain links TRBV20-1 with TRBJ2-7; tentatively, D is TRBD1 (5 bases). The CDR3 loop spans 12 amino acids. The germline gives CDR1 DFQATT, CDR2 SNEGSKA (reference sequence). V was cut by 6 bases and J by 5 bases, with 14 bases left in between.

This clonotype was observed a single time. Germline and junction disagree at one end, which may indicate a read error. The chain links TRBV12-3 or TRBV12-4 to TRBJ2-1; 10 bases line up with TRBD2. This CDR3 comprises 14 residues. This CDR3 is CASSQLAGNNEQLF. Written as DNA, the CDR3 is TGTGCCAGCAGCCAACTAGCGGGAAACAATGAGCAGCTCTTC.

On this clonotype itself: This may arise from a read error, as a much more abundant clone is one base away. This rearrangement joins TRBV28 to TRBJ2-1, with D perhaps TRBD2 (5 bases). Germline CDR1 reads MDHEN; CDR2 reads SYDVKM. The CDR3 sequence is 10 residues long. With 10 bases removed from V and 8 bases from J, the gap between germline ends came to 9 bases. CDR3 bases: TGTGCCACCCCGCGGGATGAGCAGTTCTTC. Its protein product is CATPRDEQFF.

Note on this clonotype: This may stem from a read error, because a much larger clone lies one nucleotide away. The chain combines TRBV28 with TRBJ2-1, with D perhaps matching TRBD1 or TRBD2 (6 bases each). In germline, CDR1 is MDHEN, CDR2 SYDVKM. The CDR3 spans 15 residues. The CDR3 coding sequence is TGTGCCAGCACCAAGACGGGGGCGGGCTACAGTGAGCAGTTCTTC. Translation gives CASTKTGAGYSEQFF.

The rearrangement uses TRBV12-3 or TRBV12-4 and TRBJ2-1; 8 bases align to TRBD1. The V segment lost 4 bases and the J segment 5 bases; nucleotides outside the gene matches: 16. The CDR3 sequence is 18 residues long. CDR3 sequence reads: CASSWDRTAVYYHNEQFF. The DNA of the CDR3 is TGTGCCAGCAGTTGGGACAGGACCGCAGTCTACTATCACAATGAGCAGTTCTTC.

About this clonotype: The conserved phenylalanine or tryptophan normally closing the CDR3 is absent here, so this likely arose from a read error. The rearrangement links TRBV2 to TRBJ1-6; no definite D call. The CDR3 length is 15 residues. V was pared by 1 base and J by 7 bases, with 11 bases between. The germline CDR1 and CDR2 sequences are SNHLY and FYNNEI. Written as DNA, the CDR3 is TGTGCCAGCAGTGAAGGGCGGCGGCCGAATTCACCCCTCCACCTT. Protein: CASSEGRRPNSPLHL.

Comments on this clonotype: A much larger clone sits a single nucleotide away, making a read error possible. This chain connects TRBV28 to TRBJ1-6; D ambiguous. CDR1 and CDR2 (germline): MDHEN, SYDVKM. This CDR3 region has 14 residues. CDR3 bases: TGTGACAGCAGTTTTGGCCGTAAGGACTCACCCCTCCACTTT. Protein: CDSSFGRKDSPLHF.

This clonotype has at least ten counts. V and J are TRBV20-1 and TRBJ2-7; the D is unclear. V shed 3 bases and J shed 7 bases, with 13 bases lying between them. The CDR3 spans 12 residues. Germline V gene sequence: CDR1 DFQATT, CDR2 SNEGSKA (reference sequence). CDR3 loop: CSASSIEAEQYF. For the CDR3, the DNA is TGCAGTGCTAGCAGTATCGAGGCGGAGCAGTACTTC.

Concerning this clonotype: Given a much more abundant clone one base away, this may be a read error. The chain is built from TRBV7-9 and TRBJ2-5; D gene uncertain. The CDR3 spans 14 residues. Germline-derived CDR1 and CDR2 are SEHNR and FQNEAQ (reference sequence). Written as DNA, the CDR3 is TGTGCCAGCAGCTTAGATGGAGACCAAGAGACCCATTACTTC. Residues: CASSLDGDQETHYF. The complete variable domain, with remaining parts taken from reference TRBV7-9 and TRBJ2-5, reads DTGVSQNPRHKITKRGQNVTFRCDPISEHNRLYWYRQTLGQGPEFLTYFQNEAQLEKSRLLSDRFSAERPKGSFSTLEIQRTEQGDSAMYLCASSLDGDQETHYFGPGTRLLVL.

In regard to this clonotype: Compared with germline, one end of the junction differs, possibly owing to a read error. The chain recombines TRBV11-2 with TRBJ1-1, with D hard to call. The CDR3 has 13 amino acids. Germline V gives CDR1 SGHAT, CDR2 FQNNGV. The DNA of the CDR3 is TGTGCCAGCAGAGTAGAGATGAACACTGAAGCTTTATTT. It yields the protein CASRVEMNTEALF.

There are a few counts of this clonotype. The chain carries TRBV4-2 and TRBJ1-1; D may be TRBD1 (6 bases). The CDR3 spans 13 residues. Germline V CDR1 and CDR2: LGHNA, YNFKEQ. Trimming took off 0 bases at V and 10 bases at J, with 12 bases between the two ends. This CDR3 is CASSQDQGRGAFF. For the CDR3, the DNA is TGTGCCAGCAGCCAAGATCAGGGCAGGGGAGCTTTCTTT.